The next 5 T cell receptor beta chains were all read from a single sample in a study of blood T cell repertoires in COVID-19. Repertoires were generated with immunoSEQ multiplex PCR, while TCRdb's copy carries only in-frame clones and drops some. The sample holds 83,000 or so clones; about 77% are singletons and the top ten take about 10%. Sequencing was carried out using peripheral blood. These receptors came from an elderly woman with acute or convalescent COVID-19.

V and J are TRBV7-3 and TRBJ2-3; TRBD2 aligns across 9 bases. Trimming took 7 bases from V and 2 from J; bases not matched to a gene: 7. Per the germline V gene, CDR1 is SGHTA and CDR2 is FQGTGA. The CDR3 is made up of 15 amino acids. CDR3 DNA sequence: TGTGCCAGCACTAAGACTAGCGGAAACACAGATACGCAGTATTTT. Residues: CASTKTSGNTDTQYF.

The chain has TRBV7-9 and TRBJ2-2; D not resolved. Looked up from germline, CDR1 is SEHNR and CDR2 is FQNEAQ (reference sequence). The CDR3 covers 18 residues. Trimming pared 7 bases from V and 0 bases from J, leaving 21 bases between. CDR3 nucleotides: TGTGCCAGCACCAAAAGCCTAGGTGTGGGTGCGAACACCGGGGAGCTGTTTTTT. It yields the protein CASTKSLGVGANTGELFF.

This clone showed up just a few times. This chain connects TRBV5-1 to TRBJ1-1; 8 bases line up with TRBD1. The CDR3 runs 14 residues. In germline, CDR1 is SGHRS, CDR2 YFSETQ. The V gene end was trimmed by 4 bases and the J gene end by 7 bases; junction bases not matched to a gene: 9. CDR3 region: CASSPGQGTSEAFF. The CDR3 DNA reads TGCGCCAGCAGCCCTGGACAGGGAACTAGTGAAGCTTTCTTT.

This clone was seen only a few times. V and J are TRBV5-1 and TRBJ2-7; 13 bases fit TRBD2. The ends lost 0 bases at V and 3 bases at J; junction bases unmatched: 3. This CDR3 has 16 amino acids. Germline CDR1 and CDR2: SGHRS and YFSETQ. The CDR3 DNA follows: TGCGCCAGCAGCTTGGGCGGGACTAGCGGGATCTACGAGCAGTACTTC. Translation gives CASSLGGTSGIYEQYF.

The rearrangement uses TRBV5-5 and TRBJ1-2; TRBD1 agrees at 7 bases. V was clipped by 4 bases and J by 3 bases; unmatched bases: 12. CDR3 length: 16 amino acids. Germline V gives CDR1 SGHKS, CDR2 YYEKEE (reference sequence). The CDR3 nucleotides are TGTGCCAGCAGCACCCGGGGGGGGGACAGTGACTATGGCTACACCTTC. Amino acids: CASSTRGGDSDYGYTF.